This section outlines one T cell receptor beta chain sequence together with its context. The sample belongs to a study of relationships among human T cell subsets. CDR1 is KGHSH and CDR2 is LQKENI in the germline V gene. Trimming pared 5 bases from V and 7 bases from J, leaving 15 bases between. This CDR3 is built from 13 residues. The T cell receptor alpha and beta CDR3 regions were amplified from mRNA by semiquantitative ARM-PCR. Exponential amplification used communal superprimers after tagged nested gene-specific primers in ARM-PCR. Each CDR3 protein gets one entry after TCRdb re-called the multiplex PCR reads with MiXCR. This repertoire shows 10,000 to 15,000 distinct CDR3 sequences, approximately 64% found once; its top ten account for roughly 30%. Bead selections for CD25, CD56 and CD294 left a flow-through collected as Th1 cells.

Material: CD4+ Th1 cells sorted from blood. This clonotype was obtained from a man between 35 and 55 years old in good health. The chain uses TRBV18 and TRBJ2-7, with no clear D. CDR3 bases: TGTGCCAGCTCAAGGTCAGCTCCCGAAGAGCAGTACTTC. Protein sequence: CASSRSAPEEQYF.